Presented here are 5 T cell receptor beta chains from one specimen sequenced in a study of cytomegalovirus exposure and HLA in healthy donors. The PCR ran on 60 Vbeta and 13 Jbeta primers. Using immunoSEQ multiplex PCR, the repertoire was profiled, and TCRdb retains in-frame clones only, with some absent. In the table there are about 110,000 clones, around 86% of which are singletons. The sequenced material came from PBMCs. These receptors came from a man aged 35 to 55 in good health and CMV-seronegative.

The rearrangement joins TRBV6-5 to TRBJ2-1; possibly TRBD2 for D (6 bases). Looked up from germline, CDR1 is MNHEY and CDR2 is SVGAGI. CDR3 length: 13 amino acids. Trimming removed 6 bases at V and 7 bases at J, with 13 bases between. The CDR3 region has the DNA TGTGCCAGCAGACCGGGACTCTTTAATGAGCAGTTCTTC. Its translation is CASRPGLFNEQFF.

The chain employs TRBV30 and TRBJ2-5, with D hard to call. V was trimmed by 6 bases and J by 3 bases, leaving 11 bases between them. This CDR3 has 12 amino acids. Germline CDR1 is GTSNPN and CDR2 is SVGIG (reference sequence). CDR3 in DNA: TGTGCCTGCCACCTAGGCAAAGAGACCCAGTACTTC. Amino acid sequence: CACHLGKETQYF.

The CDR3 protein is CASSTRPYISQPQHF. CDR3 nucleotide sequence: TGTGCCAGCAGTACCAGGCCATACATATCCCAGCCCCAGCATTTT. The chain recombines TRBV6-6 with TRBJ1-5, with D unresolved. V lost 5 bases and J lost 7, with 18 bases in between. The CDR3 extends over 15 amino acids. In germline, CDR1 is MNHNY, CDR2 SVGAGI (reference sequence).

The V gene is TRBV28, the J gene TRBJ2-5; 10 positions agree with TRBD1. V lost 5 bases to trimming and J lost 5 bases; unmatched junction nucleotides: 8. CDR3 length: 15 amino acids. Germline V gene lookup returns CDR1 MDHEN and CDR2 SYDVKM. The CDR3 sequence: CASSATDRGQETQYF. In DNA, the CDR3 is TGTGCCAGCAGTGCTACTGACAGGGGGCAGGAGACCCAGTACTTC.

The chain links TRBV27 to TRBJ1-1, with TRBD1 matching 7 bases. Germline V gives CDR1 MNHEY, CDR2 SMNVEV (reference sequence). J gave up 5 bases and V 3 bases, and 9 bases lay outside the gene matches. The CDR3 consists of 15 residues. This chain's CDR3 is CASSFKSTGRTEAFF. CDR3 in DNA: TGTGCCAGCAGTTTCAAGTCGACAGGGAGAACTGAAGCTTTCTTT.